This passage covers 14 T cell receptor beta chains from one sample sequenced in a study of blood T cell repertoires in COVID-19. The method was immunoSEQ multiplex PCR; TCRdb's version includes in-frame clones alone and lacks a portion of them. The sample has about 240,000 clones, approximately 83% seen once; the top ten hold 2.5% to 3.5%. Sequenced: peripheral blood. The source is a woman younger than 45 who had recovered from COVID-19.

The rearrangement joins TRBV5-4 to TRBJ1-4; tentatively, D is TRBD1 (5 bases). The CDR3 is made up of 14 amino acids. The germline CDR1 and CDR2 sequences are SGHNT and YYREEE (reference sequence). The ends were cut back, 2 bases at V and 6 bases at J, with 11 bases in the middle. The CDR3 nucleotides read TGTGCCAGCAGCTTCGCAGCGGGGGATGAAAAACTGTTTTTT. Translated, it gives CASSFAAGDEKLFF.

The CDR3 loop reads CASSRWGDSYNEQFF. In nucleotides, the CDR3 is TGTGCCAGCAGCCGATGGGGGGACTCCTACAATGAGCAGTTCTTC. The V and J genes are TRBV7-3 and TRBJ2-1; TRBD2 is a possible D gene (6 bases). Germline lookup yields CDR1 SGHTA and CDR2 FQGTGA. The V end lost 5 bases, the J end lost 0 bases, and 11 bases lay between the germline ends. The CDR3 is made up of 15 amino acids.

V gene TRBV6-5 combines with J gene TRBJ2-2; possible D gene TRBD1, 6 bases. Germline V lookup: CDR1 MNHEY, CDR2 SVGAGI. The CDR3 consists of 16 residues. The V end was cut by 2 bases, the J end by 7 bases, with 17 bases between. The CDR3 loop reads CASSYALTGMGGELFF. CDR3 nucleotides: TGTGCCAGCAGTTACGCCCTTACAGGGATGGGCGGGGAGCTGTTTTTT.

In this sample, this clone turned up once. The chain uses TRBV2 and TRBJ2-5; the match to TRBD2 covers 11 bases. Germline CDR1 and CDR2: SNHLY and FYNNEI. There are 15 residues in the CDR3. The V segment lost 1 base and the J segment 6 bases; nucleotides outside the gene matches: 4. The CDR3 nucleotides read TGTGCCAGCAGTGAAGGGGGACTAGCGGTAAAGACCCAGTACTTC. It encodes CASSEGGLAVKTQYF. Looking up the rest from reference TRBV2 and TRBJ2-5 gives the full variable domain: EPEVTQTPSHQVTQMGQEVILRCVPISNHLYFYWYRQILGQKVEFLVSFYNNEISEKSEIFDDQFSVERPDGSNFTLKIRSTKLEDSAMYFCASSEGGLAVKTQYFGPGTRLLVL.

The chain links TRBV4-1 to TRBJ2-7; TRBD2 agrees at 11 bases. V dropped 1 base and J dropped 3; count of bases not matched to a gene: 11. The CDR3 runs to 18 residues. The germline CDR1 and CDR2 sequences are MGHRA and YSYEKL. CDR3 in amino acids: CASSQVDLGLAGLYEQYF. CDR3 DNA: TGCGCCAGCAGCCAAGTGGACCTTGGACTAGCGGGCCTCTACGAGCAGTACTTC.

The V gene is TRBV10-3, the J gene TRBJ2-3; 14 bases align to TRBD2. The CDR3 is made up of 20 amino acids. V shed 5 bases, J shed 2 bases, and the junction held 15 bases outside the gene matches. CDR1 is ENHRY, CDR2 SYGVKD, per germline. The CDR3 spells CAISITGLAGGFSPTDTQYF. CDR3 nucleotides: TGTGCCATCAGTATTACCGGACTAGCGGGGGGATTTAGCCCCACAGATACGCAGTATTTT.

The chain joins TRBV7-6 to TRBJ2-7; D might be TRBD2 (6 bases). Germline V gives CDR1 SGHVS, CDR2 FNYEAQ. The V gene lost 6 bases and the J gene lost 2 bases, with 11 bases spanning the gap. CDR3 length: 13 residues. This CDR3 is CASSEDYTYEQYF. The CDR3 nucleotides are TGTGCCAGCAGTGAGGACTATACCTACGAGCAGTACTTC.

This chain uses TRBV11-2 with TRBJ1-2; no reliable D call. Trimming took 0 bases from V and 6 from J, leaving 14 bases between them. The CDR3 contains 15 residues. The germline gives CDR1 SGHAT, CDR2 FQNNGV. This CDR3 is CASSLDRAGADGYTF. In DNA, the CDR3 is TGTGCCAGCAGCTTAGATCGGGCGGGCGCGGATGGCTACACCTTC. Full variable domain (outside the CDR3, taken from reference TRBV11-2 and TRBJ1-2): EAGVAQSPRYKIIEKRQSVAFWCNPISGHATLYWYQQILGQGPKLLIQFQNNGVVDDSQLPKDRFSAERLKGVDSTLKIQPAKLEDSAVYLCASSLDRAGADGYTFGSGTRLTVV.

The V call is TRBV5-1, the J call TRBJ2-3; TRBD1 matches at 8 bases. The CDR3 runs 17 residues. V gave up 4 bases and J gave up 2 bases; unmatched junction bases: 12. CDR1 SGHRS and CDR2 YFSETQ come from the germline V gene. The CDR3 spells CASSGGVSRGHTDTQYF. CDR3 DNA: TGCGCCAGCAGCGGGGGAGTCAGCAGGGGGCACACAGATACGCAGTATTTT.

The chain combines TRBV6-5 with TRBJ2-1, with 7 positions matching TRBD2. The CDR3 has 12 amino acids. The junction had 0 bases not matched to a gene; V was cut back by 1 base and J by 9 bases. Germline assignment: CDR1 MNHEY and CDR2 SVGAGI. CDR3 sequence reads: CASSYWEGEQFF. As DNA, the CDR3 is TGTGCCAGCAGTTACTGGGAGGGTGAGCAGTTCTTC.

The chain couples TRBV18 to TRBJ2-7, with TRBD1 matching 9 bases. The CDR3 spans 14 residues. From germline, CDR1 is KGHSH and CDR2 LQKENI. Losses at the gene ends were 5 bases for V and 7 bases for J; bases not matched to a gene: 9. This CDR3 reads CASSRQGEKGEQYF. The CDR3 nucleotides read TGTGCCAGCTCAAGACAGGGGGAAAAAGGAGAGCAGTACTTC.

The chain links TRBV7-2 to TRBJ2-5; D unresolved. CDR1 SGHTA and CDR2 FQGNSA come from the germline V gene. V shed 1 base and J shed 4 bases, with 4 bases lying between them. The CDR3 covers 12 residues. CDR3 sequence: CASSLDRETQYF. CDR3 in DNA: TGTGCCAGCAGCTTAGATCGAGAGACCCAGTACTTC.

V gene TRBV7-9 combines with J gene TRBJ2-1; 10 bases fit TRBD2. The CDR3 length is 17 residues. With V trimmed by 1 base and J by 0 bases, 3 bases remained unmatched. Germline CDR1 reads SEHNR; CDR2 reads FQNEAQ (reference sequence). This CDR3 reads CASSLEASGSSYNEQFF. The CDR3, as DNA: TGTGCCAGCAGCTTAGAAGCTAGCGGGAGCTCCTACAATGAGCAGTTCTTC.

This sequence joins TRBV10-1 and TRBJ2-2; TRBD1 aligns across 10 bases. J was trimmed by 6 bases and V by 8 bases; bases with no gene match: 3. The CDR3 covers 13 residues. Germline-derived CDR1 and CDR2 are WNHNN and SYGVQD (reference sequence). DNA of the CDR3: TGCGCCAGCGGGGGACAGGGGCCCGGGGAGCTGTTTTTT. It encodes CASGGQGPGELFF.